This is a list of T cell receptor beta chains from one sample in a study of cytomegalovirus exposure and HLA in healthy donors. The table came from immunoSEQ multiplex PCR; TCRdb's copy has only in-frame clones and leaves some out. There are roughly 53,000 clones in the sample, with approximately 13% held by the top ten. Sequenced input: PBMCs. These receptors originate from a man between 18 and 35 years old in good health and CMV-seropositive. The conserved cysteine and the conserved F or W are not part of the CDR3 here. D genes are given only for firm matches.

CDR3 protein: ASSARGFGELF
CDR3 length: 11
D gene: -
V gene: TRBV9
J gene: TRBJ2-2

CDR3 protein: ASSSRLAGVKDTQY
CDR3 length: 14
D gene: TRBD2
V gene: TRBV7-2
J gene: TRBJ2-3

CDR3 protein: AISAQGSYGYT
CDR3 length: 11
D gene: TRBD1
V gene: TRBV10-3
J gene: TRBJ1-2

CDR3 protein: ASSQTDRGGNEKLF
CDR3 length: 14
D gene: -
V gene: TRBV7-9
J gene: TRBJ1-4

CDR3 protein: ASSLGLGYNEQF
CDR3 length: 12
D gene: TRBD2
V gene: TRBV5-4
J gene: TRBJ2-1

CDR3 protein: ASSDTGGTDTQY
CDR3 length: 12
D gene: TRBD1
V gene: TRBV28
J gene: TRBJ2-3

CDR3 protein: ASSVFAAGGPGELF
CDR3 length: 14
D gene: TRBD2
V gene: TRBV9
J gene: TRBJ2-2

CDR3 protein: ASSLPGDRLGPQH
CDR3 length: 13
D gene: TRBD1
V gene: TRBV5-4
J gene: TRBJ1-5

CDR3 protein: ARRLGGGYGYT
CDR3 length: 11
D gene: -
V gene: TRBV2
J gene: TRBJ1-2

CDR3 protein: ASSARQGQPQH
CDR3 length: 11
D gene: -
V gene: TRBV7-2
J gene: TRBJ1-5

CDR3 protein: ASSYGLIGEST
CDR3 length: 11
D gene: -
V gene: TRBV7-2
J gene: TRBJ1-2

CDR3 protein: ALERTTGEQY
CDR3 length: 10
D gene: -
V gene: TRBV7-2
J gene: TRBJ2-7

CDR3 protein: ASSLAGQGLEDTQY
CDR3 length: 14
D gene: TRBD1
V gene: TRBV5-6
J gene: TRBJ2-3

CDR3 protein: ASSEGIAGTTGELF
CDR3 length: 14
D gene: TRBD2
V gene: TRBV6-4
J gene: TRBJ2-2

CDR3 protein: ASGASGSGETQY
CDR3 length: 12
D gene: TRBD2
V gene: TRBV28
J gene: TRBJ2-5

CDR3 protein: ASSLGELVGRNEQF
CDR3 length: 14
D gene: -
V gene: TRBV5-1
J gene: TRBJ2-1

CDR3 protein: AQGETGGTDTQY
CDR3 length: 12
D gene: -
V gene: TRBV30
J gene: TRBJ2-3

CDR3 protein: ASSHNTGNQPQH
CDR3 length: 12
D gene: -
V gene: TRBV4-1
J gene: TRBJ1-5

CDR3 protein: ASSAGTSGRSDTQY
CDR3 length: 14
D gene: TRBD2
V gene: TRBV11-3
J gene: TRBJ2-3

CDR3 protein: ASSGYGGSYNEQF
CDR3 length: 13
D gene: -
V gene: TRBV27
J gene: TRBJ2-1

CDR3 protein: ASRLGQNTGELF
CDR3 length: 12
D gene: -
V gene: TRBV2
J gene: TRBJ2-2

CDR3 protein: SALLSESSEQY
CDR3 length: 11
D gene: -
V gene: TRBV29-1
J gene: TRBJ2-7

CDR3 protein: ASSRDVFGYT
CDR3 length: 10
D gene: -
V gene: TRBV19
J gene: TRBJ1-2

CDR3 protein: ATSRGGGRAWDTQY
CDR3 length: 14
D gene: TRBD2
V gene: TRBV15
J gene: TRBJ2-3

CDR3 protein: ASSPGTAANTQY
CDR3 length: 12
D gene: TRBD1
V gene: TRBV11-2
J gene: TRBJ2-3

CDR3 protein: ASSELGYEQY
CDR3 length: 10
D gene: -
V gene: TRBV6-1
J gene: -

CDR3 protein: AIAGTSGRLNEQY
CDR3 length: 13
D gene: TRBD2
V gene: TRBV10-3
J gene: -

CDR3 protein: ASSPLDRGHGYT
CDR3 length: 12
D gene: TRBD1
V gene: TRBV7-9
J gene: TRBJ1-2

CDR3 protein: ASSLFWREGGIQY
CDR3 length: 13
D gene: TRBD2
V gene: TRBV28
J gene: TRBJ2-4

CDR3 protein: ASSPSGVETQY
CDR3 length: 11
D gene: TRBD2
V gene: TRBV7-9
J gene: TRBJ2-5

CDR3 protein: AISESRGGFTDTQY
CDR3 length: 14
D gene: TRBD2
V gene: TRBV10-3
J gene: TRBJ2-3

CDR3 protein: ASSPGLDRYNEQF
CDR3 length: 13
D gene: -
V gene: TRBV11-2
J gene: TRBJ2-1

CDR3 protein: ASSPGPGNQPQH
CDR3 length: 12
D gene: -
V gene: TRBV5-5
J gene: TRBJ1-5

CDR3 protein: ASRGGRAGFNTGELF
CDR3 length: 15
D gene: TRBD2
V gene: TRBV19
J gene: TRBJ2-2

CDR3 protein: ASSGTGVGKLF
CDR3 length: 11
D gene: TRBD1
V gene: TRBV27
J gene: TRBJ1-4

CDR3 protein: ASSLTGGHTEAF
CDR3 length: 12
D gene: -
V gene: TRBV27
J gene: TRBJ1-1

CDR3 protein: ASSTQGAHEQY
CDR3 length: 11
D gene: TRBD1
V gene: TRBV28
J gene: TRBJ2-7

CDR3 protein: ASRPVMFGTGNTEAF
CDR3 length: 15
D gene: TRBD1
V gene: TRBV18
J gene: TRBJ1-1